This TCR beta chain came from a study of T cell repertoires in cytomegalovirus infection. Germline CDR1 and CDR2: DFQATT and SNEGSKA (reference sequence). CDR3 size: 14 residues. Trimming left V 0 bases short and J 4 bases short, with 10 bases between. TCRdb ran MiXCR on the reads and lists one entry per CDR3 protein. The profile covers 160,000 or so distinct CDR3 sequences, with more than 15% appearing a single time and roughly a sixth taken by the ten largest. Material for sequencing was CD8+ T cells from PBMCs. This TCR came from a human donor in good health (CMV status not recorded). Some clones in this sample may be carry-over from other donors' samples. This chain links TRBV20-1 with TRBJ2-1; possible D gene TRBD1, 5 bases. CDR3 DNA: TGCAGTGCTAGAGACCACGACAGATACAATGAGCAGTTCTTC. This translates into CSARDHDRYNEQFF.